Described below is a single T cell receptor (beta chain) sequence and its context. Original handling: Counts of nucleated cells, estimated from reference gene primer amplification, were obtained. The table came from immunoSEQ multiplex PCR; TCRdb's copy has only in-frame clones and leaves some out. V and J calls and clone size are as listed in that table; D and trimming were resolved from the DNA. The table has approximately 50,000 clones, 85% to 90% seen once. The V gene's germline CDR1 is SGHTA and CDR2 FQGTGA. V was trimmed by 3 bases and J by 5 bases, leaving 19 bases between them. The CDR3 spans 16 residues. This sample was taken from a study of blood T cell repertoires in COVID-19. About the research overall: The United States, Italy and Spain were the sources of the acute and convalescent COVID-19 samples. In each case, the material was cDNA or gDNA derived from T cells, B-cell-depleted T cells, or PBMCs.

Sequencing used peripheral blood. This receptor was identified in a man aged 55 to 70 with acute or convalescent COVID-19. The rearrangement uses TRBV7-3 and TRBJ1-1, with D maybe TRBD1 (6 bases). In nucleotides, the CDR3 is TGTGCCAGCAGCTTGGACGCGAGAACAGGGTTGACTGAAGCTTTCTTT. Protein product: CASSLDARTGLTEAFF.